This T cell receptor (beta chain) was identified during a study of cytomegalovirus exposure and HLA in healthy donors (dated by TCRdb to the late 2010s). Background on the whole study: According to an earlier analysis of 587 of the donors, about 179 million T cells yielded 90 million to 140 million unique TCR beta sequences and around 280 Gb of sequence data. An early release covering 550 to 700 HLA-typed donors comprised 300 to 350 gigabases of sequencing data and about 90 million unique TCR sequences. The genetic ancestry cluster associated with self-reported Caucasian donors included about four fifths of the roughly 400 genotyped donors. The study was designed to test whether signatures of past pathogen exposure could be identified by cataloging public T cell receptors. Using immunosequencing, the study profiled T cell repertoires from fewer than 700 subjects and related those repertoires to cytomegalovirus serostatus. Besides the first cohort of 666 subjects, a separate validation cohort made up of 120 different subjects was used. To predict cytomegalovirus infection status, the study brought together high-throughput TCR immunosequencing, statistical association of individual TCRs with disease status, and machine learning. In a later analysis, previously published TCR beta repertoires from 666 donors were re-analyzed and high-resolution HLA genotyping was added so that TCR occurrence patterns could be studied. In the later analysis, no new phenotypic data were used to find candidate immune exposures; instead, reliance was placed on TCR beta sequences and their occurrence across donors. An earlier analysis of 500 to 750 of the donors applied high-throughput TCR beta sequencing to assess whether each TCR beta V gene segment acted as functional or pseudogenic. Donor age, sex, ethnicity and CMV serostatus were compiled alongside the repertoire data. Genome-wide SNP genotypes for about 65% of the roughly 670 donors were used in a later genetic analysis, which treated that subset as a discovery cohort. All discovery cohort repertoires had been generated using a single sequencing platform. HLA typing covered class I and class II loci at four-digit resolution. Typing coverage differed by locus: A, B, C, DRB1 and DQB1 were typed in about 620-630 donors, DQA1 in approximately 520, DPA1 in around 610, and DPB1 in 450 to 480. Four to six DR-DQ haplotypes were handled as single units for association and clustering, since linkage in the cohort was strong. Among several hundred genotyped donors of the cohort, an average of about 220,000 unique TCR beta nucleotide sequences was sequenced per donor, of which about 18% were non-productive. Results and caveats for the whole study, not just this receptor: Some IMGT-functional V segments, including TRBV6-2 and TRBV6-3, could not be told apart with the 87-base-pair reads, so those segments were excluded. Most CMV-associated TCR beta chains appeared to be HLA-restricted in a later analysis, and the HLA associations seemed to be driven largely by CMV exposure. Some 16 rarely observed V segments, including chromosome 9 orphons, were excluded from the earlier analysis of about 600 of the donors because counts were too low. Three of the identified cytomegalovirus-associated TCR beta chains were confirmed in vitro to be specific for cytomegalovirus antigens. A further reported finding was that TCR beta sequences accurately predicted the HLA-A and HLA-B alleles for most subjects in the first cohort. When HLA alleles, especially DR and DQ, strongly co-occurred, attributing TCR associations to individual alleles was difficult. Because HLA typing was unavailable for some donors at each locus, only the typed subset was used in association tests. In a later analysis, the rate of TCR association differed among HLA loci, with DRB1 alleles having the most associated TCRs and HLA-C alleles having the fewest. In a later analysis, HLA-associated TCR beta chains showed more clonal expansion and lower generation probabilities than non-associated chains that were equally common. The study listed 150 to 200 TCR beta chains as associated with cytomegalovirus. Across donors, most TCR sequences were observed very rarely, whereas some public TCRs were present in many individuals. According to the authors, the approach could potentially be generalized to other disease states and immunological phenotypes. Correlated functional status among segregating V segments might reflect linkage disequilibrium, but an unknown experimental factor could not be ruled out. A cluster of highly shared sequence variants was judged likely to represent a technical artifact of the sequencing pipeline. In a later analysis, about 16,000 TCR beta sequences were associated with specific HLA alleles at a false discovery rate of 0.05. Compared with the roughly 720-donor mean, donors in an Asian-associated ancestry cluster had fewer N-insertions in productive TCRs, according to a later genetic analysis. Immune exposure information for the cohort was limited to CMV serostatus. Broadly in line with IMGT annotations, most TCR beta V segments showed up in productive rearrangements about 90% or about 30% of the time in an earlier analysis of a few hundred of the donors. The cohort was sequenced for TCR beta chains only, and without alpha or paired-chain data the features that could be detected were limited. A later genetic analysis associated a missense DCLRE1C variant with V-gene and J-gene trimming of TCR beta chains, and an independent cohort replicated the association. Several of the top co-occurrence clusters appeared to be linked to parvovirus B19, influenza, CMV and Epstein-Barr virus, according to a later analysis. Sequencing depth was assumed to be roughly uniform across donors in the presence/absence analyses, though that assumption may not hold. The classifier was reported to diagnose cytomegalovirus status with high specificity and sensitivity in both the original and validation cohorts.

On this clone: Its antigen remains unidentified. No base quality information exists; no much larger clone differs at one position.

Library creation used the immunoSEQ multiplex PCR assay. A mixture of 60 forward primers for TCR Vbeta segments and 13 reverse primers for TCR Jbeta segments was used in the multiplex PCR. A multiplex PCR assay on genomic DNA amplified the CDR3 region of rearranged TCR beta genes. Amplified TCR beta libraries were sequenced as 87-base-pair reads on the Illumina HiSeq System. Under the source paper's analysis protocol: A later analysis counted approximately 74 million unique TCR beta chains across the approximately 700 repertoires, and some 11 million of these chains were shared by at least two donors. A nearest-neighbor algorithm error-corrected the raw reads and collapsed the reads into unique sequences, merging closely related sequences to remove PCR and sequencing errors. To assign V, D and J gene segments, CDR3 sequences were aligned to IMGT reference sequences. Each retained sequence needed at least a six-nucleotide match to both a V gene segment and a J gene segment. A rearrangement was called productive if the CDR3 had no stop codons and remained in frame with V and J, and every other rearrangement was called non-productive. Following IMGT convention, CDR3 was defined as the stretch from the second conserved V-encoded cysteine up to the conserved J-encoded phenylalanine. Sequences without an unambiguous match to a single V gene segment were excluded from the earlier analysis of a few hundred of the donors. In an earlier analysis of about 590 of the donors, a V segment was called functional when productive rearrangements were above 56.7%, and segregating when the standard deviation between donors exceeded 5%. A statistical classification framework was built for diagnosing cytomegalovirus status from the catalog of TCR beta chain sequences. V and J gene assignment, in a later analysis, came from comparing TCR nucleotide sequences with IMGT/GENE-DB human TR gene sequences. In a later analysis, CDR3 sequences and most-parsimonious VDJ recombination scenarios were assigned using the TCRdist pipeline. In a later analysis, every TCR beta chain was defined by the combination of its CDR3 amino acid sequence and its V-gene family, and reads without a unique V-gene family were dropped. A later analysis removed roughly 590 highly shared, low-generation-probability nucleotide sequences to deal with suspected cross-contamination and a sequencing artifact. A later analysis calculated a clonal expansion index for each public chain from normalized within-repertoire ranks of inferred template counts. A later analysis computed generation probabilities with a VDJ recombination model fitted to out-of-frame rearrangements, and checked the results against IGoR. In a later analysis, TCR-TCR, TCR-HLA and TCR-CMV co-occurrence was scored with hypergeometric tests, and a repertoire-size bias correction was applied to TCR pairs. To estimate false discovery rates, a later analysis permuted the HLA or CMV assignments 20 times. In a later analysis, co-occurring TCRs were grouped with DBSCAN, and TCRdist sequence similarity was added when clustering was performed within HLA-allele-positive subsets. Repertoires with fewer than 30,000 or more than 120,000 public chains were left out of co-occurrence clustering, as were about five repertoires with anomalous nucleotide sharing. TCRdb obtained this table from immuneACCESS and retained in-frame rearrangements with V and J assigned. These tables miss some clones; where compared with another copy, unresolved V genes account for less than half of the shortfall, and the remainder is unexplained. That table furnishes V, J and clone size, whereas the DNA furnished D and trimming. Within this sample are fewer than 200,000 clones, with 80% to 90% of them counted one time only. The top ten clonotypes cover about 2.5% of the sample.

From the germline V gene, CDR1 is MNHEY and CDR2 is SVGAGI. The CDR3 goes from the cysteine to the phenylalanine over 12 residues. Just the 36-base CDR3 DNA is kept, in frame starting at base 1. Trimming leaves V shorter by 6 bases and J shorter by 9 bases, with the junction holding 5 bases beyond the gene matches. The cohort was made up of about 670 healthy bone marrow donors. At the time of sampling, every cohort member was nominally healthy, though immune exposures that went unrecorded were likely present. The donor was CMV seropositive and belonged to the group of more than 250 seropositive cohort members. Every donor gave a peripheral blood sample, and the peripheral blood mononuclear cells from that sample were used for TCR beta sequencing. The Qiagen DNeasy Blood Extraction Kit was used to extract genomic DNA from the blood cell samples.

The sequence came from a man aged 25 to 40 in good health and CMV-seropositive. The specimen sequenced was PBMCs. The rearrangement combines TRBV6-5 with TRBJ2-5; 9 nucleotides in the junction match TRBD1. The CDR3 reads as follows: CASRRTGDPQYF. The nucleotide sequence is TGTGCCAGCAGGAGGACAGGGGACCCCCAGTACTTC.